The present T cell receptor (beta chain) was sequenced within a study of blood T cell repertoires in COVID-19 (dated by TCRdb to the early 2020s). Broadly, across the study: Samples from collaborators originated in the United States, Italy and Spain and spanned both the acute and convalescent phases of COVID-19. The material from the prospective study consisted of cDNA or gDNA derived from T cells, B-cell-depleted T cells, or PBMCs. The dataset comprised deeply sampled blood TCRbeta repertoires from subjects exposed to, actively infected with, or recovered from COVID-19. The repertoires were released in a freely available public database meant as a resource for research on the immune response to SARS-CoV-2. The samples were drawn from two sources: the first 160 participants of the ongoing ImmuneRACE study, and over 950 subjects contributed by 6 global collaborators. Nearly every sample came with metadata listing a de-identified subject ID, COVID-19 status, age in years and sex. Where available, HLA class I and class II types were taken from metadata supplied by the sample provider and were not determined by assay-based typing.

TCRbeta CDR3 regions were amplified from genomic DNA by means of the immunoSEQ Assay, a bias-controlled multiplex PCR. The source study handled its data this way. Nucleated cell counts per sample were estimated from amplification of reference gene primers within the assay. Sequence reads were collapsed and filtered to measure the absolute abundance of every unique TCRbeta CDR3 rearrangement. For each sample, productive Simpson clonality was calculated by taking the square root of Simpson's diversity index across productive rearrangements. TCRdb stores this immuneACCESS table with in-frame sequences only. Part of the clones is absent; in the studies checked, under half of the shortfall reflects unresolved V genes, and no reason is known for the rest. That table furnishes V, J and clone size, whereas the DNA furnished D and trimming. The sample table lists roughly 40,000 clones, roughly 84% of them with a count of one. Clones ranked in the top ten supply roughly three fifths of the sample.

About this clone: Its antigen target is currently unknown. There are no base qualities to consult, and no much larger clone falls within one base.

Collaborating institutions collected whole blood in K2EDTA tubes following their own protocols. For TCRbeta analysis, collaborators shipped samples in one of three forms: frozen whole blood, isolated PBMCs, or DNA extracted from either of those sample types. For CDR1 and CDR2, the germline V gene lists SNHLY and FYNNEI. Including cysteine and phenylalanine, the CDR3 has 14 amino acids. The sequence is cut down to CDR3 DNA, 42 bases in frame from base 1. The junction shows trimming of 3 bases on V and 8 bases on J, plus 11 bases between the germline ends. What the study reported, not specific to this receptor: The amount of clinical and demographic metadata varied by source and participant and was provided uncurated.

The chain links TRBV2 with TRBJ2-6; perhaps TRBD2 is the D gene, with 6 bases matching. The origin of this receptor is a man aged 70-80 years with acute or convalescent COVID-19. Input material: peripheral blood. The CDR3 protein: CASSEREAPNVLTF. The nucleotide sequence is TGTGCCAGCAGTGAGAGGGAGGCGCCCAACGTCCTGACTTTC.